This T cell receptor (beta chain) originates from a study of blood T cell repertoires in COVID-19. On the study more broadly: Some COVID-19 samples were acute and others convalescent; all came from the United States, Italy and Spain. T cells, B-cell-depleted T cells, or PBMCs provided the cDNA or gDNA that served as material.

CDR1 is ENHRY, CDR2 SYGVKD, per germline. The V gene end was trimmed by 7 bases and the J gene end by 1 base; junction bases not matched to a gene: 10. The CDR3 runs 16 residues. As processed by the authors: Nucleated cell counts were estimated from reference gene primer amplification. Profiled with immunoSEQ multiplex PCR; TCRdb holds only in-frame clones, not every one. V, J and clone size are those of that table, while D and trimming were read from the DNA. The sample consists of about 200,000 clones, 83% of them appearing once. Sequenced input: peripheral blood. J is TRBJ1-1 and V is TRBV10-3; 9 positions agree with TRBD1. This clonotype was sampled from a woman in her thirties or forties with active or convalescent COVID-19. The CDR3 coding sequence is TGTGCCATCAAAGAAGCACAGGGGGCGTCGAACACTGAAGCTTTCTTT. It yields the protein CAIKEAQGASNTEAFF.